This TCR beta chain was recovered during a study of shared clonotypes between healthy human individuals. Note on this clone: Other DNA sequences from this sample encode an identical CDR3 as well.

Clones were sequenced by immunoSEQ multiplex PCR, and TCRdb holds only the in-frame ones, with some missing. The sample consists of 550,000 to 700,000 clones, approximately 73% of them appearing once. J lost 4 bases, V lost 0 bases, and 2 bases had no gene match. Germline loops: CDR1 SGDLS, CDR2 YYNGEE. The CDR3 covers 14 residues. Sequenced sample: memory CD4+ T cells sorted from blood. Sample subset: CD45RA-negative fraction. This sequence originates from a woman younger than 45 in good health. The chain employs TRBV9 and TRBJ2-3; 7 positions match TRBD2. The CDR3 loop is CASSVGGGSDTQYF. DNA of the CDR3: TGTGCCAGCAGCGTAGGGGGAGGGTCAGATACGCAGTATTTT.